This note documents a single T cell receptor beta chain sequence. The antigen is unknown. These data originate in a study of shared clonotypes between healthy human individuals. About the research overall: Three plates were used per donor for CD4 naive, three for CD4 memory, two for CD8 naive and one for CD8 memory. The study, taken as a whole, reports: The rarefaction results pointed to incomplete sorted-subset sequencing despite large depth.

Assay used: immunoSEQ multiplex PCR; TCRdb lists only in-frame clones, some missing. The sample consists of about 2 million clones, 95% of them appearing once. The study enrolled healthy HIV-negative adults without recent acute infections or vaccinations as donors. Researchers partitioned CD4+ cells into CD45RA+ naive and CD45RA-negative memory subsets. The CDR3 spans 14 residues. From germline, CDR1 is MGHRA and CDR2 YSYEKL. The germline V and J ends were trimmed by 1 base and 7 bases, with 11 bases remaining between them. The source is a man younger than 30 in good health. The source material was naive CD4+ T cells sorted from blood. The subset denotes: CD45RA+ positively selected. The chain links TRBV4-1 to TRBJ1-5; D gene unclear. The CDR3 is CASSQVWLGQPQHF. CDR3 DNA: TGCGCCAGCAGCCAAGTCTGGTTAGGGCAGCCCCAGCATTTT.